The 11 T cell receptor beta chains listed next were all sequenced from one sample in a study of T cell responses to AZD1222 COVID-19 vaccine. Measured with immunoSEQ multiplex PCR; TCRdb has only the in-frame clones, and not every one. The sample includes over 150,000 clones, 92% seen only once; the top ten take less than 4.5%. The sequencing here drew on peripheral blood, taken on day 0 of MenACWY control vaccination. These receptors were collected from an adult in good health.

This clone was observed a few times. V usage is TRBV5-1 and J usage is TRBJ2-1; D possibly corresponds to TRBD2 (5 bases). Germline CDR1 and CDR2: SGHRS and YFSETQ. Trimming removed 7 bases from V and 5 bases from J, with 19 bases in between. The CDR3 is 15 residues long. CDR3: CASLQGGSGDNEQFF. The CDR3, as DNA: TGCGCCAGCCTCCAAGGAGGCAGCGGAGACAATGAGCAGTTCTTC.

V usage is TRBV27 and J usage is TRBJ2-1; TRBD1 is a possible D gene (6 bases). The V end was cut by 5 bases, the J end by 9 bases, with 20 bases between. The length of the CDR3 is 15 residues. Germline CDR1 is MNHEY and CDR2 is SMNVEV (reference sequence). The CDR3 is CASSPTGFGTTEQFF. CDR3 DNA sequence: TGTGCCAGCAGTCCCACGGGCTTTGGGACAACTGAGCAGTTCTTC.

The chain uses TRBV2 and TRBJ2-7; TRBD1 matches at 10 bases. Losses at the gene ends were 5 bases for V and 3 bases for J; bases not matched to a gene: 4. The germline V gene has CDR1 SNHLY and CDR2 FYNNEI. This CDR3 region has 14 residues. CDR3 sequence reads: CASSSGTGVYEQYF. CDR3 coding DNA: TGTGCCAGCAGTTCCGGGACAGGGGTCTACGAGCAGTACTTC.

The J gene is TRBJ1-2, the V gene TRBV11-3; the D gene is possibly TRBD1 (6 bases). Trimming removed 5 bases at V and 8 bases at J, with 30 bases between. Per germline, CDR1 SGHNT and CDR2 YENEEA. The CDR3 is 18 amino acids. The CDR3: CASSPDGLKVRGLGGYTF. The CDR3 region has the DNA TGTGCCAGCAGCCCAGATGGTTTGAAAGTCCGGGGGCTCGGAGGCTACACCTTC. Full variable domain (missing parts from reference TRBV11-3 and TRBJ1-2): EAGVVQSPRYKIIEKKQPVAFWCNPISGHNTLYWYLQNLGQGPELLIRYENEEAVDDSQLPKDRFSAERLKGVDSTLKIQPAELGDSAVYLCASSPDGLKVRGLGGYTFGSGTRLTVV.

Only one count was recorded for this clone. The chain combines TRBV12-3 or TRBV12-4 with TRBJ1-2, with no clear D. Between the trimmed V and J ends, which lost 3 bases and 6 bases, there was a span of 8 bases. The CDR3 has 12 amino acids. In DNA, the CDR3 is TGTGCCAGCAGTTTTCTTGGAAATGGCTACACCTTC. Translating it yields CASSFLGNGYTF.

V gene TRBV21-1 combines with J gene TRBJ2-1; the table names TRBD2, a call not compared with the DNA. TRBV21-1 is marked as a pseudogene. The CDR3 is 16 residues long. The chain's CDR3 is CASSKAIRENEVQQFF. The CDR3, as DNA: TGTGCCAGCAGCAAAGCGATTAGGGAGAACGAGGTTCAGCAGTTCTTC.

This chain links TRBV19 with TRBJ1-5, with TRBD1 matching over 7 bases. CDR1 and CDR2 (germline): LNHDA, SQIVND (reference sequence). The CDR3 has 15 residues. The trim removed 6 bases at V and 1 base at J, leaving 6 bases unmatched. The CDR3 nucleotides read TGTGCCAGTAGAAATACAGGGGCCAGCAATCAGCCCCAGCATTTT. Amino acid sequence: CASRNTGASNQPQHF.

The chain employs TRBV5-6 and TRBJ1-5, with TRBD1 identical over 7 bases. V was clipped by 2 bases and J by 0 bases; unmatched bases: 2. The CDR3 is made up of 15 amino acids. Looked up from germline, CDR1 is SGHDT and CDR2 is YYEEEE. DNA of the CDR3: TGTGCCAGCAGCTTACAGGGGCCTAGCAATCAGCCCCAGCATTTT. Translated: CASSLQGPSNQPQHF.

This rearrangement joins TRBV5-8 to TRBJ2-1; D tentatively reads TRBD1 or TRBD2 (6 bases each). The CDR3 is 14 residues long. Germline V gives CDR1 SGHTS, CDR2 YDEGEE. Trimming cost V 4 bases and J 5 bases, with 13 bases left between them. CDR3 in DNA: TGTGCCAGCAGCGCAGGGGAGGCGGACAATGAGCAGTTCTTC. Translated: CASSAGEADNEQFF.

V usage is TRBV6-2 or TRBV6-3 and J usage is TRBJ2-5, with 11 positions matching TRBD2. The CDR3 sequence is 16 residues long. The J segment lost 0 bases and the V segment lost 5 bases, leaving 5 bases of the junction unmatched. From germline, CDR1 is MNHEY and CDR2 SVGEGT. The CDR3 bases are TGTGCCAGCAGTACCTTAGCGGGAGGGGACCAAGAGACCCAGTACTTC. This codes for CASSTLAGGDQETQYF.

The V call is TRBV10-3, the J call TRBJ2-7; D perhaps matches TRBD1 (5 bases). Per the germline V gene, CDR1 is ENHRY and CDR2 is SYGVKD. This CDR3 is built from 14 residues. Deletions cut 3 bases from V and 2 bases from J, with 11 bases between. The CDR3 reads CAISEATGPYEQYF. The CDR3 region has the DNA TGTGCCATCAGTGAAGCAACAGGACCCTACGAGCAGTACTTC.